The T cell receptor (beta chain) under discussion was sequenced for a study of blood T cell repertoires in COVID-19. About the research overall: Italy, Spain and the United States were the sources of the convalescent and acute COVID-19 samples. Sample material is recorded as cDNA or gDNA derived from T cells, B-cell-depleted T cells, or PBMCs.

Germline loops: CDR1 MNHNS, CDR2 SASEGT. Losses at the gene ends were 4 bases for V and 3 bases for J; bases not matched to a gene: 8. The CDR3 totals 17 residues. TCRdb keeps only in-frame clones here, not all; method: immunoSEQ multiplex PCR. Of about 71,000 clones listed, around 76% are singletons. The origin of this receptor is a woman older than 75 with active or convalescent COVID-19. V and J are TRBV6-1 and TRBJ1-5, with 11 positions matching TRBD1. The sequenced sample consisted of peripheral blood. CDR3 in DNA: TGTGCCAGCAGTGGAGGGGACAGGGGGACACCCAATCAGCCCCAGCATTTT. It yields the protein CASSGGDRGTPNQPQHF.